What follows are 8 T cell receptor beta chains derived from one specimen sequenced in a study of T cell responses to AZD1222 COVID-19 vaccine (dated by TCRdb to the early 2020s). Read against the paper, the sample's time point label means: about 28 days (+/-7) after the second vaccine dose. Library construction relied on the immunoSEQ multiplex PCR assay. Held by TCRdb, this immuneACCESS table contains in-frame sequences only and omits some clones. Under half of the omission traces to an unresolved V gene where checked; the cause of the rest is unknown. Counted in this sample were over 120,000 clones; approximately 89% of them appeared once. Under 2% of the sample rests with the top ten. This material consisted of peripheral blood, taken 28 days after the second AZD1222 dose. Every receptor here comes from an adult who received the AZD1222 COVID-19 vaccine.

The chain has TRBV18 and TRBJ2-7; TRBD1 matches 9 bases. V was pared by 3 bases and J by 7 bases, with 13 bases of the junction left unmatched. The CDR3 extends over 16 amino acids. CDR1 is KGHSH, CDR2 LQKENI, per germline. The CDR3 DNA reads TGTGCCAGCTCACCGCCCGGGACAGGGATGCGTCGGGAGCAGTACTTC. It is translated as CASSPPGTGMRREQYF.

The gene calls are TRBV7-6 and TRBJ2-7, with a possible D match to TRBD1 (5 bases). Trimming shortened V by 8 bases and J by 1 base, and 9 bases separated the two germline ends. CDR1 is SGHVS and CDR2 is FNYEAQ in the germline V gene. The CDR3 consists of 12 residues. As DNA, the CDR3 is TGTGCCAGCGTGACAGCGTCCTACGAGCAGTACTTC. As protein: CASVTASYEQYF.

V gene TRBV4-3 combines with J gene TRBJ1-3; unclear D gene. This CDR3 region has 16 residues. Germline CDR1 reads LGHNA; CDR2 reads YSLEER. V was pared by 4 bases and J by 0 bases, with 13 bases between. The CDR3 DNA reads TGCGCCAGCAGCCCGAGCCCCTCGTCCTCTGGAAACACCATATATTTT. Its translation: CASSPSPSSSGNTIYF.

This sequence joins TRBV30 and TRBJ1-1, with TRBD1 matching 7 bases. Trimming took 5 bases from V and 9 from J; bases not matched to a gene: 15. CDR3 length: 14 residues. Germline CDR1 is GTSNPN and CDR2 is SVGIG (reference sequence). The CDR3 sequence: CAWDVFGQAGKAFF. The CDR3 DNA sequence: TGTGCCTGGGATGTTTTTGGACAGGCGGGTAAAGCTTTCTTT.

The table lists this clone with a count of one. The chain joins TRBV29-1 to TRBJ1-4; D unclear. The V and J ends lost 7 bases and 7 bases respectively, with 16 bases between them. This CDR3 contains 13 residues. The germline CDR1 and CDR2 sequences are SQVTM and ANQGSEA. The CDR3 sequence is CSALRVAGEKLFF. The CDR3 DNA follows: TGCAGCGCCCTCCGCGTGGCCGGTGAAAAACTGTTTTTT.

This clone was detected only a few times. The chain carries TRBV7-9 and TRBJ1-4; possible D gene TRBD1, 5 bases. V was pared by 8 bases and J by 3 bases, with 16 bases between. CDR3 length: 15 amino acids. Germline V gene sequence: CDR1 SEHNR, CDR2 FQNEAQ (reference sequence). This CDR3 is CASGHRRGSNEKLFF. Written as DNA, the CDR3 is TGTGCCAGCGGACACAGACGGGGCTCTAATGAAAAACTGTTTTTT.

This clone was counted between two and nine times. The chain carries TRBV3-1 (or the pseudogene TRBV3-2) and TRBJ1-2, with D uncertain. In germline, CDR1 is LGHDT, CDR2 YNNKEL (reference sequence). The CDR3 runs to 15 residues. V was pared by 2 bases and J by 4 bases, with 14 bases between. The CDR3 is CASSQILQVPYGYTF. The CDR3 bases are TGTGCCAGCAGCCAAATTTTGCAGGTCCCCTATGGCTACACCTTC.

This clone was seen a single time. For the CDR3, the DNA is TGCGCCAGCAGCTTGGAGCGGAGCTCTGGAAACACCATATATTTT. Its protein product is CASSLERSSGNTIYF. This chain joins TRBV5-1 and TRBJ1-3; D is uncertain. Trimming removed 0 bases from V and 0 bases from J, with 7 bases in between. In germline, CDR1 is SGHRS, CDR2 YFSETQ. CDR3 length: 15 amino acids.